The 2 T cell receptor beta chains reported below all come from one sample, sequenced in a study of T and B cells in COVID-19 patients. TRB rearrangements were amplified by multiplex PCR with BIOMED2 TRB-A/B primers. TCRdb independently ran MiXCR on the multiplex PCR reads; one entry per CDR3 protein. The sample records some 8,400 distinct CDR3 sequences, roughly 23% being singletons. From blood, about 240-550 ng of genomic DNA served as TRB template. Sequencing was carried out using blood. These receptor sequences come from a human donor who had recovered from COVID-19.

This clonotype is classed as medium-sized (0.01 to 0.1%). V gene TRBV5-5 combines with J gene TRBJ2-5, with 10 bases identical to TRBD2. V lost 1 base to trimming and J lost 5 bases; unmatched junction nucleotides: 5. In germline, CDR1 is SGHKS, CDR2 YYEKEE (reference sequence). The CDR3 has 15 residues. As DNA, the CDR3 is TGTGCCAGCAGCTTGACTAGCGGGGTGTCGGAGACCCAGTACTTC. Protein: CASSLTSGVSETQYF.

The CDR3 DNA reads TGTGCCAGCAGCCCCGGACTAGCGGGAGGGCCAGATACGCAGTATTTT. Amino acids: CASSPGLAGGPDTQYF. V usage is TRBV7-2 and J usage is TRBJ2-3; 15 bases are shared with TRBD2. The CDR3 is 16 residues long. CDR1 is SGHTA, CDR2 FQGNSA, per germline. With 5 bases clipped from V and 4 bases from J, the junction kept 4 bases outside the gene matches.